The 15 T cell receptor beta chains below were found in one sample sequenced in a study of T-cell reconstitution after alpha-beta-depleted transplantation in children. Preparation of the TCRbeta library involved a method that used unique molecular identifiers. Via MiXCR, TCRdb re-called the PCR reads, giving one row per CDR3 protein. The repertoire holds under 350,000 distinct CDR3 sequences, with more than 8% as singletons. The sample here was PBMCs from the stem cell graft donor, taken from the stem cell graft. All receptors derive from a human donor who donated a stem cell graft to a child with SCID.

In its sample, this clonotype was seen a few times. The chain recombines TRBV20-1 with TRBJ2-5; 14 positions agree with TRBD2. The germline V gene encodes CDR1 DFQATT and CDR2 SNEGSKA (reference sequence). With V trimmed by 3 bases and J by 0 bases, 3 bases remained unmatched. There are 16 residues in the CDR3. CDR3 protein: CSASRTSGGYQETQYF. The CDR3 DNA is TGCAGTGCTAGCCGGACTAGCGGGGGGTACCAAGAGACCCAGTACTTC.

This clonotype has only a few counts. The chain recombines TRBV3-1 with TRBJ2-5, with D perhaps being TRBD1 or TRBD2 (5 bases each). Trimming took off 4 bases at V and 7 bases at J, with 19 bases between the two ends. The V gene's germline CDR1 is LGHDT and CDR2 YNNKEL (reference sequence). The CDR3 has 15 amino acids. The CDR3 nucleotides read TGTGCCAGCAGCCTTCGGGGCCAGAAAGTAGGGACCCAGTACTTC. This encodes CASSLRGQKVGTQYF.

Concerning this clonotype: A read error may account for a junction end that differs from germline. The rearrangement links TRBV5-6 to TRBJ2-7; tentatively, D is TRBD1 or TRBD2 (5 bases each). Germline V gene data show CDR1 as SGHDT and CDR2 as YYEEEE. There are 14 residues in the CDR3. The CDR3: CASGLGDPYYEQYF. DNA of the CDR3: TGTGCCAGCGGCTTGGGGGACCCCTACTACGAGCAGTACTTC. The variable domain in full, with the rest retrieved from reference TRBV5-6 and TRBJ2-7, is DAGVTQSPTHLIKTRGQQVTLRCSPKSGHDTVSWYQQALGQGPQFIFQYYEEEERQRGNFPDRFSGHQFPNYSSELNVNALLLGDSALYLCASGLGDPYYEQYFGPGTRLTVT.

J is TRBJ1-5 and V is TRBV18; 11 nucleotides align to TRBD1. This CDR3 has 17 residues. Germline CDR1 KGHSH, CDR2 LQKENI. Losses at the gene ends were 6 bases for V and 5 bases for J; bases not matched to a gene: 12. CDR3 bases: TGTGCCAGCTCCCCAACCGGGACAGGGGGAGTGGATCAGCCCCAGCATTTT. This codes for CASSPTGTGGVDQPQHF.

The rearrangement uses TRBV12-3 or TRBV12-4 and TRBJ2-7; 12 bases agree with TRBD1. The CDR3 runs to 15 residues. V was pared by 2 bases and J by 6 bases, with 5 bases of the junction left unmatched. Here the CDR3 DNA reads TGTGCCAGCAGTTTATCGGGGACAGGGGGCGTCGAGCAGTACTTC. Translated, it gives CASSLSGTGGVEQYF.

This sequence joins TRBV20-1 and TRBJ2-5, with TRBD1 as a possible D gene (6 bases). In germline, CDR1 is DFQATT, CDR2 SNEGSKA (reference sequence). This CDR3 spans 15 amino acids. V shed 6 bases and J shed 5 bases, with 22 bases lying between them. The CDR3 loop reads CSAEPSSRGRETQYF. The CDR3, as DNA: TGCAGTGCCGAACCTTCTAGCAGGGGTCGGGAGACCCAGTACTTC.

As to this clonotype: A read error is possible here, since a much larger clone lies one base away. This chain uses TRBV12-3 or TRBV12-4 with TRBJ2-7; TRBD1 is a possible D gene (5 bases). The V end was cut by 8 bases, the J end by 7 bases, with 12 bases between. The CDR3 runs 11 residues. CDR3 nucleotide sequence: TGTGCCAGCGGCCAGGGATGTGAGCAGTACTTC. It is translated as CASGQGCEQYF.

This rearrangement joins TRBV18 to TRBJ2-3; 9 positions match TRBD1. The CDR3 is made up of 17 amino acids. V dropped 1 base and J dropped 2; count of bases not matched to a gene: 7. CDR1 and CDR2 from the germline V gene are KGHSH and LQKENI. The CDR3 reads CASSPLPGTGNTDTQYF. The CDR3 DNA is TGTGCCAGCTCACCACTACCAGGGACAGGGAACACAGATACGCAGTATTTT.

There are a few counts of this clonotype. The chain uses TRBV6-1 and TRBJ1-2; no clear D gene. CDR3 length: 12 residues. V shed 3 bases and J shed 4 bases, with 6 bases lying between them. Germline CDR1 is MNHNS and CDR2 is SASEGT. DNA of the CDR3: TGTGCCAGCAGTGACAGGCTCTATGGCTACACCTTC. This sequence encodes CASSDRLYGYTF.

The rearrangement uses TRBV5-1 and TRBJ2-2; D call uncertain. Deletions cut 2 bases from V and 6 bases from J, with 11 bases between. The CDR3 is made up of 14 amino acids. The V gene's germline CDR1 is SGHRS and CDR2 YFSETQ. The CDR3 protein is CASSFIQVAGELFF. The CDR3 nucleotides read TGCGCCAGCAGCTTTATTCAGGTGGCCGGGGAGCTGTTTTTT.

The chain uses TRBV12-3 or TRBV12-4 and TRBJ2-3; D not certain. CDR3 size: 15 residues. Trimming left V 5 bases short and J 2 bases short, with 14 bases between. The CDR3: CASSLRSRATDTQYF. DNA for the CDR3: TGTGCCAGCAGTCTCAGGAGTAGGGCCACAGATACGCAGTATTTT.

This chain connects TRBV29-1 to TRBJ2-3; 9 bases match TRBD2. The CDR3 runs 15 residues. Per germline, CDR1 SQVTM and CDR2 ANQGSEA. After removal of 5 bases from V and 5 bases from J, the junction contained 11 bases not matched to a gene. The CDR3 loop is CSVRPRLAVGDTQYF. In nucleotides, the CDR3 is TGCAGCGTTCGGCCGAGACTAGCGGTGGGAGATACGCAGTATTTT.

The V gene is TRBV5-1, the J gene TRBJ2-1; 7 bases align to TRBD2. The CDR3 is 18 amino acids. Germline trimming cut 0 bases from V and 4 bases from J; bases unmatched to any gene: 13. CDR1 SGHRS and CDR2 YFSETQ come from the germline V gene. The chain's CDR3 is CASSLGTSELFGYNEQFF. In DNA form, the CDR3 reads TGCGCCAGCAGCTTGGGTACTAGCGAGTTATTTGGATACAATGAGCAGTTCTTC.

This chain connects TRBV5-5 to TRBJ2-7; 7 bases line up with TRBD1. Germline V gives CDR1 SGHKS, CDR2 YYEKEE (reference sequence). The ends lost 2 bases at V and 5 bases at J; junction bases unmatched: 7. This CDR3 spans 14 amino acids. The CDR3 here is CASSLSGQENEQYF. The CDR3 DNA sequence: TGTGCCAGCAGCTTATCCGGACAGGAGAACGAGCAGTACTTC.

This clonotype was seen repeatedly, ten times or more. The J gene is TRBJ2-7, the V gene TRBV9; D ambiguous. Germline assignment: CDR1 SGDLS and CDR2 YYNGEE. The V end lost 3 bases, the J end lost 2 bases, and 12 bases lay between the germline ends. The CDR3 sequence is 14 residues long. Here the CDR3 DNA reads TGTGCCAGCAGCGCAACTACGCAGACCTACGAGCAGTACTTC. The encoded protein is CASSATTQTYEQYF.